The present entry profiles one T cell receptor (beta chain) with its context. The specificity of this receptor is unknown. No base quality values were provided; no much bigger clone lies one nucleotide off. High-throughput TCR beta sequencing profiled peripheral blood CD8+ and CD4+ T cells from healthy donors, Susac syndrome patients and multiple sclerosis patients. Susac syndrome patients met recently defined diagnostic criteria for definite or probable disease. Bulk CD8+ and CD4+ T cells were purified magnetically by negative isolation, whereas CD8+ TEMRA cells were enriched by FACS. Blood was drawn into EDTA tubes, processed within 24 hours, and PBMCs were isolated by density gradient centrifugation. PBMCs intended for TCR sequencing were frozen in liquid nitrogen and were later thawed in a 37 degrees C water bath. A purity of at least 90% was achieved for sorted or isolated CD4+, CD8+ and CD8+ TEMRA cells.

The CDR3 goes from the cysteine to the phenylalanine over 16 residues. The kept DNA is CDR3 alone, 48 bases in frame from the first base. The junction shows trimming of 0 bases on V and 4 bases on J, and the gene matches do not reach 12 bases of it. CDR1 and CDR2, looked up from the germline V gene (reference sequence), are DFQATT and SNEGSKA. RNA was extracted using the RNeasy kit, and roughly 0.45 to 1 microgram was reverse transcribed with random hexamers. The immunoSEQ multiplex PCR assay, which covers 54 Vbeta and 13 Jbeta segments, was used to amplify TCR beta CDR3 regions. PCR amplification bias was corrected by using a synthetic template baseline for primer optimization and computational correction. In the paper's pipeline: Reads were assigned to V, D and J genes according to IMGT and analyzed in immunoSEQ Analyzer, with only productive sequences retained. To calculate clonality, Shannon entropy was normalized by log2 of the number of productive unique sequences and then subtracted from one. For each patient and control, public and private clones were evaluated among the 100 most prevalent clones. Susac-specific clones were defined as absent from healthy and MS cohorts, 850 to 1,300 published viral clones and other ImmuneACCESS disease sequences. TCRdb reworked the public reads: Q25 trimming with fastp, MiXCR clone assembly, productive beta chains retained. Here each entry gathers all rows of one CDR3 protein and keeps the most common genes and DNA. The V and J calls were not made by the authors but by TCRdb's processing. The sample table holds 100,000 or so distinct CDR3 sequences, of which 95% were seen once. 0.3% of the sample rests with the top ten.

The sample originates from a study of CD8 T cells in Susac syndrome (dated by TCRdb to the late 2010s). General notes on the study: Of the Susac syndrome patients who were sequenced, roughly eight were in clinical remission while more than five had clinically active disease. At blood withdrawal, Susac syndrome patients were therapy-naive, treated with corticosteroids (with IVIg additionally given to some), or treated with IVIg alone. Repertoire sequencing was used to test whether CD8+ T cell activation and differentiation in Susac syndrome was antigen driven. The clonality of the CD8+ T cell repertoire was compared across over 10 healthy donors, 14 Susac syndrome patients and roughly 15 multiple sclerosis patients. The study at large found these results: The number of individuals in the TCR sequencing and HLA analysis was acknowledged as relatively small. Clonal expansion was observed in Susac syndrome CD8+ repertoires, with the highest expansion in CD8+ TEMRA cells and greater expansion in clinically active than in remitting patients. Around 15 and five Susac-specific public clones were found in the total CD8+ and CD8+ TEMRA repertoires, respectively.

This TCR was recovered from a human donor with Susac syndrome. Material: CD8+ T cells from PBMCs. The chain is encoded by TRBV20-1 joined to TRBJ2-7, and TRBD1 matches 7 of the central bases. CDR3 protein: CSARDPTDRVGYEQYF. The nucleotide sequence reads TGCAGTGCTAGAGACCCTACCGACAGGGTTGGGTACGAGCAGTACTTC.